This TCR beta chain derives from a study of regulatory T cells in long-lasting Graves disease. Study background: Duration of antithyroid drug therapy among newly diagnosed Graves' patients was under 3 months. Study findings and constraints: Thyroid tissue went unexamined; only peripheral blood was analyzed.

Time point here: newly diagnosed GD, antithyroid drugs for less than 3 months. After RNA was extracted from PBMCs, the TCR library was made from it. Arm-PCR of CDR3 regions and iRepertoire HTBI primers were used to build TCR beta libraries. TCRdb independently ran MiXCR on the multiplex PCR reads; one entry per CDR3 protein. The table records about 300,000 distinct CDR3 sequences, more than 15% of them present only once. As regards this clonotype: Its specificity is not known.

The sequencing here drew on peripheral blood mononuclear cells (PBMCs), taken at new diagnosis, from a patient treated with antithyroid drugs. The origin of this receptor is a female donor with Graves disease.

This chain's CDR3 is CASSTAWGAYEQYF. DNA for the CDR3: TGTGCCAGTAGTACCGCTTGGGGGGCCTACGAGCAGTACTTC. This chain links TRBV19 with TRBJ2-7; D possibly corresponds to TRBD2 (6 bases). V was pared by 4 bases and J by 2 bases, with 12 bases between. The CDR3 totals 14 residues. Germline-derived CDR1 and CDR2 are LNHDA and SQIVND (reference sequence).